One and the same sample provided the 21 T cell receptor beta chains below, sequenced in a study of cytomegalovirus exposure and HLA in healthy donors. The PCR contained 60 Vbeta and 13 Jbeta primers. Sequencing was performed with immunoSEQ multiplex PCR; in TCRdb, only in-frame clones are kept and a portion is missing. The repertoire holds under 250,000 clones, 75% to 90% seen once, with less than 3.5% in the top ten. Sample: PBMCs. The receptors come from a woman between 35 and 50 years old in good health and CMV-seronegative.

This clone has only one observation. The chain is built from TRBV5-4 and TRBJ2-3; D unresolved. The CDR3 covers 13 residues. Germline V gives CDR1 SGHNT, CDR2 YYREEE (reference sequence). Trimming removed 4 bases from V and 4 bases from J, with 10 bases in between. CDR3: CASSLLGADTQYF. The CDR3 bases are TGTGCCAGCAGCCTCCTCGGAGCAGATACGCAGTATTTT. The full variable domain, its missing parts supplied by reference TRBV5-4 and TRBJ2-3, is ETGVTQSPTHLIKTRGQQVTLRCSSQSGHNTVSWYQQALGQGPQFIFQYYREEENGRGNFPPRFSGLQFPNYSSELNVNALELDDSALYLCASSLLGADTQYFGPGTRLTVL.

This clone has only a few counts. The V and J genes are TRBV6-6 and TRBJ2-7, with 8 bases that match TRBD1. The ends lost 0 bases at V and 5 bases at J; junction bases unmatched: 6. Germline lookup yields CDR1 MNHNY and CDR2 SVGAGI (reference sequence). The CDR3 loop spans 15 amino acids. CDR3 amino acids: CASSYSRAGGDEQYF. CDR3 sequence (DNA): TGTGCCAGCAGTTACTCCCGGGCAGGGGGCGACGAGCAGTACTTC.

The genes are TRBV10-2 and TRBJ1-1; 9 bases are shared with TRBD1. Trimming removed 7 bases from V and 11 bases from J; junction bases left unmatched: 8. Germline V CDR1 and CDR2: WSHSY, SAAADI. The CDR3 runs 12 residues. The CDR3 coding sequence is TGCGCCAGCACAGGGACAGGGTCGAACGCTTTCTTT. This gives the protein CASTGTGSNAFF.

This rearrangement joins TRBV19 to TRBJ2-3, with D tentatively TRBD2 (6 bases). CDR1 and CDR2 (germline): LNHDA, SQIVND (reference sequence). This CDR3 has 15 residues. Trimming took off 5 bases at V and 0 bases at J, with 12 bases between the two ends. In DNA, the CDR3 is TGTGCCAGTAGTCCTGGGACTCGAAGCACAGATACGCAGTATTTT. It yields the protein CASSPGTRSTDTQYF.

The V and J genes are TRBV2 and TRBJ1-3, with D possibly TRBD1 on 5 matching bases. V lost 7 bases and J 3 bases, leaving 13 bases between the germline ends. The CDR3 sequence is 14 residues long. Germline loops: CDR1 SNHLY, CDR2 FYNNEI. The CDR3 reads CASTKAGIGNTIYF. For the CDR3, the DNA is TGTGCCAGCACAAAGGCAGGGATTGGAAACACCATATATTTT.

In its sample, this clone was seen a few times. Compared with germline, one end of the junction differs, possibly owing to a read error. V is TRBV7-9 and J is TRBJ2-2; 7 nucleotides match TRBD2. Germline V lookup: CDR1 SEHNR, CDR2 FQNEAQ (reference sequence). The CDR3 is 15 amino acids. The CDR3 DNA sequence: TGTTCCAGCAGCTTGGGAGGGGAAGGCACCGGGGAGCTGTTTTTT. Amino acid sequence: CSSSLGGEGTGELFF.

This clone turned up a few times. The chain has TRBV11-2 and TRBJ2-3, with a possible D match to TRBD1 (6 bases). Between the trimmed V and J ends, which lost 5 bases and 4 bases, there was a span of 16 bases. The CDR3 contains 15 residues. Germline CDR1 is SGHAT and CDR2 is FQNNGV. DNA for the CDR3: TGTGCCAGCAGCCCATTTGTTGGGGGCTCAGATACGCAGTATTTT. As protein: CASSPFVGGSDTQYF. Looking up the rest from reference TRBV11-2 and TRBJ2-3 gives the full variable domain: EAGVAQSPRYKIIEKRQSVAFWCNPISGHATLYWYQQILGQGPKLLIQFQNNGVVDDSQLPKDRFSAERLKGVDSTLKIQPAKLEDSAVYLCASSPFVGGSDTQYFGPGTRLTVL.

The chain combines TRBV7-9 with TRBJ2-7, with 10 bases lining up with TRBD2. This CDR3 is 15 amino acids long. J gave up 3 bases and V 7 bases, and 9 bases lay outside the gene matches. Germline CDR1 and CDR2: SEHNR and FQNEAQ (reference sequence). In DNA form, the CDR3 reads TGTGCCAGCAAATCACTAGCGGGGTGGAGCTACGAGCAGTACTTC. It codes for CASKSLAGWSYEQYF.

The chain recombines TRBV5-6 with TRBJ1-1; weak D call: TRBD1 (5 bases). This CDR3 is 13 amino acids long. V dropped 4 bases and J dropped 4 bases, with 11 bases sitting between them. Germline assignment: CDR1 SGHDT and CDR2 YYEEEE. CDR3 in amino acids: CASSPRGGTEAFF. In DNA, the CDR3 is TGTGCCAGCAGCCCCCGGGGGGGCACTGAAGCTTTCTTT.

This CDR3 reads CASRELAGSYEQYF. The CDR3 DNA sequence: TGTGCCAGTAGGGAACTAGCGGGGAGCTACGAGCAGTACTTC. This chain links TRBV19 with TRBJ2-7, with 10 bases that match TRBD2. The V segment lost 6 bases and the J segment 3 bases; nucleotides outside the gene matches: 5. The CDR3 contains 14 residues. Per germline, CDR1 LNHDA and CDR2 SQIVND (reference sequence).

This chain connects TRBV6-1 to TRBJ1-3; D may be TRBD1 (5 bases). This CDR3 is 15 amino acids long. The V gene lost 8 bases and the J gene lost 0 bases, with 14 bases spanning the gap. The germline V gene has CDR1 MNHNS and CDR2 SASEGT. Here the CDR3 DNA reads TGTGCCAGCTACTACGACAGAAGCTCTGGAAACACCATATATTTT. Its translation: CASYYDRSSGNTIYF.

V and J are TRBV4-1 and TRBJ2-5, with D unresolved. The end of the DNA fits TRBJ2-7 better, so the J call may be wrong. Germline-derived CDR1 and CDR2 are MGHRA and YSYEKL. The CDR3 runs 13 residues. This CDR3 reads CASSLPGYYEQYF. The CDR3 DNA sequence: TGCGCCAGCAGCCTCCCCGGGTACTACGAGCAGTACTTC.

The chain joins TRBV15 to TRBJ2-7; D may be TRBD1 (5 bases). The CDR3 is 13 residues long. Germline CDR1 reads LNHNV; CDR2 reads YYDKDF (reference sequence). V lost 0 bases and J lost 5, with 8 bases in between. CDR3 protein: CATSRDRAHEQYF. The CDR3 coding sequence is TGTGCCACCAGCAGAGACAGGGCCCACGAGCAGTACTTC.

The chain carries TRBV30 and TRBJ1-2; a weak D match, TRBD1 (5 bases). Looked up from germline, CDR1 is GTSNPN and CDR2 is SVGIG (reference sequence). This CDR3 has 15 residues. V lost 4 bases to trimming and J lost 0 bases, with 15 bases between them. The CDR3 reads CAWISRGDTNYGYTF. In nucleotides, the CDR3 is TGTGCCTGGATTTCCCGGGGGGATACTAACTATGGCTACACCTTC.

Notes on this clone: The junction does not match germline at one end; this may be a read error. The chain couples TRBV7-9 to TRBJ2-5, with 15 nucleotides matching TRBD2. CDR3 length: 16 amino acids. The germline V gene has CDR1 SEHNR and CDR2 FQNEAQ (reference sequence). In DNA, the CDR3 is TGTTCCAGCAGATTCTGGACTAGCGGGAGGGAAGAGACCCAGTACTTC. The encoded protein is CSSRFWTSGREETQYF. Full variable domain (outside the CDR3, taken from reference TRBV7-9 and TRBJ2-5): DTGVSQNPRHKITKRGQNVTFRCDPISEHNRLYWYRQTLGQGPEFLTYFQNEAQLEKSRLLSDRFSAERPKGSFSTLEIQRTEQGDSAMYLCSSRFWTSGREETQYFGPGTRLLVL.

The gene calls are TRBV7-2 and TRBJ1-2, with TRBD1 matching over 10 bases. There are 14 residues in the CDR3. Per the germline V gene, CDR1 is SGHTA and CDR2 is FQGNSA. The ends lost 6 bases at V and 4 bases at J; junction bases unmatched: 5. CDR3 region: CASSRQGATYGYTF. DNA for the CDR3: TGTGCCAGCAGTCGACAGGGGGCGACCTATGGCTACACCTTC.

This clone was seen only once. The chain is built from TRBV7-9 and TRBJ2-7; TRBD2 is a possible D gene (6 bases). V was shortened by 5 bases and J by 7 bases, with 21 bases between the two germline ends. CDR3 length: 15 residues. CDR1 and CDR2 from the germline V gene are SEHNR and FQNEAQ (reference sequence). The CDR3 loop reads CASSPPGHGGGEQYF. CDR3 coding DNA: TGTGCCAGCAGCCCCCCCGGGCACGGGGGAGGAGAGCAGTACTTC.

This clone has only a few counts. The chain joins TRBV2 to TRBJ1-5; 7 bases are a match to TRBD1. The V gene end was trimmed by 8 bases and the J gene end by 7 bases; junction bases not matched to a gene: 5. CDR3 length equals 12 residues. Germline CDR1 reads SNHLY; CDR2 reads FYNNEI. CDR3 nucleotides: TGTGCCAGCCGGGACAGTAGGCAGCCCCAGCATTTT. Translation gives CASRDSRQPQHF.

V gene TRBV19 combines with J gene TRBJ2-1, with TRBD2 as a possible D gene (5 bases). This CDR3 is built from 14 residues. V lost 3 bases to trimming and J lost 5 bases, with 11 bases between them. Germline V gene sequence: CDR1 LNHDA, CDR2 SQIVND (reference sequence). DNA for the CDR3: TGTGCCAGTAGTATCGCCGGCGGGCACAATGAGCAGTTCTTC. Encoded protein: CASSIAGGHNEQFF.

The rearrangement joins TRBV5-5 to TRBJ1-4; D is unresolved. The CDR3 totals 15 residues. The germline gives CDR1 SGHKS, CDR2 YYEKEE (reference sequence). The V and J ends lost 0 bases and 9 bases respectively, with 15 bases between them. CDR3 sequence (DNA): TGTGCCAGCAGCTTGGATGAGGGAATTAGACAAAAACTGTTTTTT. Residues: CASSLDEGIRQKLFF.

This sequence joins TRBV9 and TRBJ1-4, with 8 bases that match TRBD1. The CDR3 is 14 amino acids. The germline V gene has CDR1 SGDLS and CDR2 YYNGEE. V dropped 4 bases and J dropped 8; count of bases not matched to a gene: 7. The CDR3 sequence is CASSTTGVDEKLFF. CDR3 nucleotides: TGTGCCAGCAGCACGACAGGGGTGGACGAAAAACTGTTTTTT.